These T cell receptor beta chains were read from a single sample in a study of T cells expressing NK-cell markers. TCRdb reprocessed the 5' RACE reads and keeps a single row for each CDR3 protein, giving no DNA. Found here are about 260,000 distinct CDR3 sequences; the top ten clones hold approximately 0.39%. Sequenced material: blood T cells: a sorted CD56 or NKG2C T cell subset, CD4+ or CD8+ T cells, or bulk PBMC T cells (not recorded which). The receptors originated from a man aged 18 to 30 in good health. Each CDR3 is given with its conserved first and last residue. Fields, in order: J gene, V gene, CDR3 length, CDR3 protein.

TRBJ2-2,TRBV3-1,14,CASSLGTSAGELFF
TRBJ2-4,TRBV10-1,19,CASSETRDRRSLAKNIQYF
TRBJ2-3,TRBV28,16,CASSPRDSPSTDTQYF
TRBJ2-3,TRBV28,14,CASSLRQTLDTQYF
TRBJ2-1,TRBV12-3/TRBV12-4,15,CASSSLGGRESEQFF
TRBJ2-5,TRBV29-1,13,CSVDGGLGETQYF
TRBJ2-3,TRBV7-9,15,CASSPRTSATDTQYF
TRBJ2-2,TRBV6-1,16,CASSRRQFANTGELFF
TRBJ2-3,TRBV19,15,CASSIPDQLWDTQYF
TRBJ2-7,TRBV20-1,11,CSAKWTYEQYF
TRBJ2-5,TRBV29-1,13,CSVQPGVQETQYF
TRBJ2-5,TRBV24-1,14,CATSEGAARGTQYF
TRBJ1-5,TRBV5-5,14,CASSLFGFDQPQHF
TRBJ2-3,TRBV10-3,14,CATQRGQDTDTQYF
TRBJ2-5,TRBV6-2/TRBV6-3,14,CASTTRDWQETQYF
TRBJ2-3,TRBV7-3,15,CASSPSRGTESTQYF
TRBJ2-7,TRBV6-5,14,CASSHEMASYEQYF
TRBJ2-7,TRBV5-4,15,CASSIGTPGLYEQYF